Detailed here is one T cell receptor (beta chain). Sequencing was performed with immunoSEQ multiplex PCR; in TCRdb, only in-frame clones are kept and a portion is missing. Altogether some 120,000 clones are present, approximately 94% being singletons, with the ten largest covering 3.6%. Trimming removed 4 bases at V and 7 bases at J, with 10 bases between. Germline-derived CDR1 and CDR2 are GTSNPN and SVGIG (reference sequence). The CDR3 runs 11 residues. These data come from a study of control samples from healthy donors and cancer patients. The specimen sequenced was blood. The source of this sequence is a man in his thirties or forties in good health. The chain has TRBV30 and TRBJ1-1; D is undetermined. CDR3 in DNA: TGTGCCTGGATCCGACCGAATGAAGCTTTCTTT. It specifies CAWIRPNEAFF.